Reported below is one T cell receptor beta chain. The assay was immunoSEQ multiplex PCR, and TCRdb's table has in-frame clones only and misses some. The table includes a few million clones, roughly 93% detected once. These data originate in a study of shared clonotypes between healthy human individuals. For the study at large: CD4 naive and memory got three plates each, CD8 naive two, CD8 memory one.

In germline, CDR1 is MGHRA, CDR2 YSYEKL. The CDR3 totals 17 residues. V was shortened by 1 base and J by 0 bases, with 13 bases between the two germline ends. Sequencing was carried out using naive CD4+ T cells from PBMCs. Subset meaning: CD45RA+ positively selected. The chain uses TRBV4-1 and TRBJ2-1; no clear D. The TCR sequence derives from a man younger than 35 in good health. Some clones in this sample may be carry-over from other donors' samples. CDR3 loop: CASSQADSGLSYNEQFF. CDR3 DNA sequence: TGCGCCAGCAGCCAAGCAGACTCCGGGCTCTCCTACAATGAGCAGTTCTTC.